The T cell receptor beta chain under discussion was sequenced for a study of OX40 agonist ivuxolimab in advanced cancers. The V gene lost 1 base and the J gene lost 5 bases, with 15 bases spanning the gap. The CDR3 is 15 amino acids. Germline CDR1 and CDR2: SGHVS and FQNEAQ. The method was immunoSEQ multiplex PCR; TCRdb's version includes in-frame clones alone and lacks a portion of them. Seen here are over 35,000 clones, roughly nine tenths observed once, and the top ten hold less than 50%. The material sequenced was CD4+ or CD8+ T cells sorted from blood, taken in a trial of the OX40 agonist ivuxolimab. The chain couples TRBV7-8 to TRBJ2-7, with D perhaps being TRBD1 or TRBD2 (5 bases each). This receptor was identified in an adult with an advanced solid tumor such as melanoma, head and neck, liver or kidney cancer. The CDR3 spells CASSLVRGTEDEQYF. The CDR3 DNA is TGTGCCAGCAGCTTAGTCCGAGGGACCGAGGACGAGCAGTACTTC.